The 10 T cell receptor beta chains in this list originate from one sample, sequenced in a study of blood T cell repertoires in COVID-19. Assay used: immunoSEQ multiplex PCR; TCRdb lists only in-frame clones, some missing. The sample lists 220,000 or so clones; under 90% were seen once. The sequenced sample consisted of peripheral blood. These TCRs come from a man in his sixties who had recovered from COVID-19.

This clone was detected a few times. The CDR3 loop reads CASGLGQGVNEQFF. The CDR3 region has the DNA TGTGCTAGTGGTTTGGGACAGGGAGTCAATGAGCAGTTCTTC. The rearrangement links TRBV12-5 to TRBJ2-1; 7 nucleotides match TRBD1. CDR1 is LGHNT and CDR2 is FRNRAP in the germline V gene. The CDR3 totals 14 residues. V dropped 1 base and J dropped 6; count of bases not matched to a gene: 3.

The gene calls are TRBV3-1 (or the pseudogene TRBV3-2) and TRBJ2-5, with TRBD2 matching 12 bases. The CDR3 is 17 residues long. After removal of 3 bases from V and 2 bases from J, the junction contained 7 bases not matched to a gene. Germline-derived CDR1 and CDR2 are LGHDT and YNNKEL (reference sequence). In DNA form, the CDR3 reads TGTGCCAGCAGCCATATAGGACTAGCGGGACTTCAAGAGACCCAGTACTTC. Its protein is CASSHIGLAGLQETQYF.

V gene TRBV6-6 combines with J gene TRBJ1-1; weak D call: TRBD1 (6 bases). CDR3 length: 15 amino acids. Trimming took off 5 bases at V and 2 bases at J, with 15 bases between the two ends. Germline CDR1 MNHNY, CDR2 SVGAGI (reference sequence). The CDR3 nucleotides are TGTGCCAGCAGTCGCACAGGGATGATAAACACTGAAGCTTTCTTT. Its protein is CASSRTGMINTEAFF.

Points on this clone: The junction departs from germline at one end; a sequencing error may be responsible. Other DNA sequences in the sample encode the same CDR3. The V and J genes are TRBV5-8 and TRBJ2-4; weak D call: TRBD1 (6 bases). Per the germline V gene, CDR1 is SGHTS and CDR2 is YDEGEE. The CDR3 extends over 14 amino acids. The CDR3 is CASSFRGAKNIQYF. For the CDR3, the DNA is TGTGCTAGCAGCTTCAGGGGAGCCAAAAACATTCAGTACTTC.

The genes are TRBV19 and TRBJ2-7; 14 bases are shared with TRBD2. CDR3 length equals 15 residues. CDR1 is LNHDA, CDR2 SQIVND, per germline (reference sequence). J lost 6 bases, V lost 3 bases, and 4 bases had no gene match. The CDR3 spells CASSIPGLAGAEQYF. DNA of the CDR3: TGTGCCAGTAGTATTCCGGGACTAGCGGGAGCCGAGCAGTACTTC. Full variable domain (missing parts from reference TRBV19 and TRBJ2-7): DGGITQSPKYLFRKEGQNVTLSCEQNLNHDAMYWYRQDPGQGLRLIYYSQIVNDFQKGDIAEGYSVSREKKESFPLTVTSAQKNPTAFYLCASSIPGLAGAEQYFGPGTRLTVT.

The genes are TRBV10-3 and TRBJ2-1; perhaps TRBD1 as D (5 bases). The CDR3 totals 11 residues. CDR1 is ENHRY, CDR2 SYGVKD, per germline. V lost 2 bases to trimming and J lost 9 bases, with 5 bases between them. The CDR3 sequence: CAISERGEQFF. The CDR3, as DNA: TGTGCCATCAGTGAGAGGGGTGAGCAGTTCTTC.

The gene calls are TRBV6-6 and TRBJ2-1; TRBD2 matches at 9 bases. The V and J ends lost 5 bases and 5 bases, in that order; junction bases with no gene match: 4. Germline V gene data show CDR1 as MNHNY and CDR2 as SVGAGI (reference sequence). CDR3 size: 14 residues. The CDR3 DNA reads TGTGCCAGCAGTCATAGCGGGGGTGACAATGAGCAGTTCTTC. Encoded protein: CASSHSGGDNEQFF.

The chain links TRBV7-3 to TRBJ2-6; tentative D call: TRBD2 (6 bases). The CDR3 is 15 residues long. The ends were cut back, 5 bases at V and 0 bases at J, with 8 bases in the middle. Germline CDR1 and CDR2: SGHTA and FQGTGA. The CDR3 region has the DNA TGTGCCAGCAGCCCGGGACTCTCTGGGGCCAACGTCCTGACTTTC. Translation gives CASSPGLSGANVLTF.

This clone has just one count. V is TRBV7-2 and J is TRBJ2-1; 11 positions agree with TRBD2. Germline CDR1 is SGHTA and CDR2 is FQGNSA. This CDR3 has 14 amino acids. V dropped 4 bases and J dropped 6; count of bases not matched to a gene: 2. CDR3 coding DNA: TGTGCCAGCAGCTCGCTAGCGGGAGGCAATGAGCAGTTCTTC. This gives the protein CASSSLAGGNEQFF.

This chain connects TRBV5-1 to TRBJ1-1, with TRBD1 identical over 8 bases. Per the germline V gene, CDR1 is SGHRS and CDR2 is YFSETQ. The junction had 6 bases not matched to a gene; V was cut back by 6 bases and J by 2 bases. This CDR3 spans 14 amino acids. CDR3 bases: TGCGCCAGCACCTTCCCAGGGGGCAACACTGAAGCTTTCTTT. This encodes CASTFPGGNTEAFF.